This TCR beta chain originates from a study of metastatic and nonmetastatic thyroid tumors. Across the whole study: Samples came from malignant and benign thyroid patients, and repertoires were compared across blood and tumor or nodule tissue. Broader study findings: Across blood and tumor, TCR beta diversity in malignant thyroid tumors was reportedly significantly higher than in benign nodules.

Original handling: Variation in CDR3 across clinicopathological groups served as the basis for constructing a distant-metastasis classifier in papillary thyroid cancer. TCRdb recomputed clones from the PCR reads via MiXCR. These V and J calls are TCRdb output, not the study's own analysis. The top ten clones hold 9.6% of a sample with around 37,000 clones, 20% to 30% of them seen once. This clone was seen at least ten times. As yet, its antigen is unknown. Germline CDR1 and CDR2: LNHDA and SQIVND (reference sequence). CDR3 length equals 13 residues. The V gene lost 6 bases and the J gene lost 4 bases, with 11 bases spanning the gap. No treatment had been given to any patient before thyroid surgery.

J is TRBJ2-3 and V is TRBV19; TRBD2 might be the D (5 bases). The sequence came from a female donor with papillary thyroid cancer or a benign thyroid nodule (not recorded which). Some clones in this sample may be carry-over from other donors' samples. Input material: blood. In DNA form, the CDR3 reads TGTGCCAGTAGGCTAGCAGGAGCAGATACGCAGTATTTT. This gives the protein CASRLAGADTQYF.